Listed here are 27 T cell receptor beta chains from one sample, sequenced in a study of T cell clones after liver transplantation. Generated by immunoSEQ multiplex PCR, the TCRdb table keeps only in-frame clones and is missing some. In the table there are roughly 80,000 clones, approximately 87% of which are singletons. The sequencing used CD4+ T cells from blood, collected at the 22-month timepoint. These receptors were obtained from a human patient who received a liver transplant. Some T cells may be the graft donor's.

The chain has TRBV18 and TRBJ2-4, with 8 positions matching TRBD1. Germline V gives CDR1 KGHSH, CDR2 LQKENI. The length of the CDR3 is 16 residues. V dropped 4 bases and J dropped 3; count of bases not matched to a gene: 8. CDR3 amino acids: CASSQRTGSDKNIQYF. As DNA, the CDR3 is TGTGCCAGCTCACAAAGGACAGGGTCGGACAAAAACATTCAGTACTTC.

CDR3 nucleotide sequence: TGTGCCAGCAGCTTAACTAACAGCGGGAGCGTTACCGGGGAGCTGTTTTTT. This gives the protein CASSLTNSGSVTGELFF. This chain joins TRBV7-8 and TRBJ2-2, with 8 bases fitting TRBD2. V was pared by 2 bases and J by 5 bases, with 10 bases of the junction left unmatched. In germline, CDR1 is SGHVS, CDR2 FQNEAQ. This CDR3 has 17 amino acids.

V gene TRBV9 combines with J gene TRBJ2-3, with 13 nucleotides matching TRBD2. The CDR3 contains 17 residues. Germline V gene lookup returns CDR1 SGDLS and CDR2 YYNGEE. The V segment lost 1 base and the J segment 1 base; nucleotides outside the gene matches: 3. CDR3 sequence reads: CASSVTSGGAGTDTQYF. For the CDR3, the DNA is TGTGCCAGCAGCGTAACTAGCGGGGGGGCCGGCACAGATACGCAGTATTTT. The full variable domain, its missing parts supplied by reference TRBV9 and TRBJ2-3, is DSGVTQTPKHLITATGQRVTLRCSPRSGDLSVYWYQQSLDQGLQFLIQYYNGEERAKGNILERFSAQQFPDLHSELNLSSLELGDSALYFCASSVTSGGAGTDTQYFGPGTRLTVL.

In nucleotides, the CDR3 is TGTGCCAGCAGTGCCCTAACGACTAGCGGAGAGACCCAGTACTTC. The encoded protein is CASSALTTSGETQYF. This chain connects TRBV2 to TRBJ2-5; TRBD2 matches 9 bases. Germline V gene lookup returns CDR1 SNHLY and CDR2 FYNNEI. V was pared by 4 bases and J by 4 bases, with 7 bases of the junction left unmatched. This CDR3 has 15 amino acids.

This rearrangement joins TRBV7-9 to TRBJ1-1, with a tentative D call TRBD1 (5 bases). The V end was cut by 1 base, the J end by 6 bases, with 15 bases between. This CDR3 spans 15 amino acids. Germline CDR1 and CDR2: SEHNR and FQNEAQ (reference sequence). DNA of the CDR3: TGTGCCAGCAGCTTAGGGGACTCCACTCGGGCTGAAGCTTTCTTT. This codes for CASSLGDSTRAEAFF.

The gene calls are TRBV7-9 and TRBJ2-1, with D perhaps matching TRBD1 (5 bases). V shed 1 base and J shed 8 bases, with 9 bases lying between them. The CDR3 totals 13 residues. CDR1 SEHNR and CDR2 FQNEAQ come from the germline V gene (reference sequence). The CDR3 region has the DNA TGTGCCAGCAGCTTAGAAGCAGGGCATGAGCAGTTCTTC. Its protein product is CASSLEAGHEQFF.

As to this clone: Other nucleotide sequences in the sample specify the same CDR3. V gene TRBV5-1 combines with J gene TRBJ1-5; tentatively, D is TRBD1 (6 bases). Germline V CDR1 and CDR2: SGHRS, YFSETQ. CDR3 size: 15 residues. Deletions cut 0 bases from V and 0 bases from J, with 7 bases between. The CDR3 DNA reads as TGCGCCAGCAGCTTGGAGGGGGATAGCAATCAGCCCCAGCATTTT. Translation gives CASSLEGDSNQPQHF.

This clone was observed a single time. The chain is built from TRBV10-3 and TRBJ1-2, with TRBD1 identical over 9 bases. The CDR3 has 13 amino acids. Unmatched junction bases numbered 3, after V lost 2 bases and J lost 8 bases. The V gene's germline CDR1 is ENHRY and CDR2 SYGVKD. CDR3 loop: CAISENRGRGYTF. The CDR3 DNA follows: TGTGCCATCAGTGAGAACAGGGGGCGCGGCTACACCTTC.

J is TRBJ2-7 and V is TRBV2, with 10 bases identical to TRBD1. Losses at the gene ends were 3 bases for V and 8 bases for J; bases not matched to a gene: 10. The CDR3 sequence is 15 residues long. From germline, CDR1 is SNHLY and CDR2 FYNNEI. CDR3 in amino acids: CASSDLTGTGVQQYF. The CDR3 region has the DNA TGTGCCAGCAGTGACCTAACCGGGACAGGGGTTCAGCAGTACTTC.

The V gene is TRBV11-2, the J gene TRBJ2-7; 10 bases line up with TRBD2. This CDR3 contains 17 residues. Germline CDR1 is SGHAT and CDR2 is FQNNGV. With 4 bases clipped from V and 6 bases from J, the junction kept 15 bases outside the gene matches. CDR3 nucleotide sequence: TGTGCCAGCAGCTCCATGGGGGGAGCGGGAGGGCCGGGCGAGCAGTACTTC. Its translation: CASSSMGGAGGPGEQYF. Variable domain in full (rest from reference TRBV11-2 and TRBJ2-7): EAGVAQSPRYKIIEKRQSVAFWCNPISGHATLYWYQQILGQGPKLLIQFQNNGVVDDSQLPKDRFSAERLKGVDSTLKIQPAKLEDSAVYLCASSSMGGAGGPGEQYFGPGTRLTVT.

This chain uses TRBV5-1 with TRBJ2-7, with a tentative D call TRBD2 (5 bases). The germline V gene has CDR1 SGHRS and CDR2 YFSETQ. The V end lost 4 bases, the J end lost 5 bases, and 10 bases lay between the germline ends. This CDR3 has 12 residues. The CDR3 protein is CASSLERHEQYF. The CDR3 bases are TGCGCCAGCAGCCTGGAGCGGCACGAGCAGTACTTC.

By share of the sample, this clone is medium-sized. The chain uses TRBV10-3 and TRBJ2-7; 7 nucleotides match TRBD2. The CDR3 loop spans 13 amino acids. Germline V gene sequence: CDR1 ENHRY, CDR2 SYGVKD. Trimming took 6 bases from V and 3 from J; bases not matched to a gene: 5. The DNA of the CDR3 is TGTGCCATCAGAGCGCCGGGAGGCTACGAGCAGTACTTC. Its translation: CAIRAPGGYEQYF.

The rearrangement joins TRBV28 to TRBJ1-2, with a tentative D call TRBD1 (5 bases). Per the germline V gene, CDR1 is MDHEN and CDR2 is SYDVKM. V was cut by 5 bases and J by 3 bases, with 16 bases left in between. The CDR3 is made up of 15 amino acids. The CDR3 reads CASSIIGGDDYGYTF. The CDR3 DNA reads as TGTGCCAGCAGTATCATTGGGGGGGATGACTATGGCTACACCTTC.

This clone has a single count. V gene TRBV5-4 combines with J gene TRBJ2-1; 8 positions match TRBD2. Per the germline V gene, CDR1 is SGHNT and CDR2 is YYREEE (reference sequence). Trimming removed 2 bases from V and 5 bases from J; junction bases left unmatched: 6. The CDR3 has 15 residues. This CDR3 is CASSFPREGDNEQFF. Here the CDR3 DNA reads TGTGCCAGCAGCTTCCCCCGGGAGGGGGACAATGAGCAGTTCTTC.

The CDR3 DNA reads TGTGCCAGCAGTTCCGACGGGGACTATGGCTACACCTTC. This encodes CASSSDGDYGYTF. V gene TRBV6-5 combines with J gene TRBJ1-2; D remains unclear. Trimming pared 4 bases from V and 3 bases from J, leaving 9 bases between. Germline CDR1 MNHEY, CDR2 SVGAGI. This CDR3 spans 13 amino acids.

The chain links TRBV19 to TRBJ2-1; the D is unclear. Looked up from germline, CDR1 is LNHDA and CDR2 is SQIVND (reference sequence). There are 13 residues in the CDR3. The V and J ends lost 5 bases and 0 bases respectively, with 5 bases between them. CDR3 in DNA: TGTGCCAGTAGTTCCGGCTCCTACAATGAGCAGTTCTTC. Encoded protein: CASSSGSYNEQFF.

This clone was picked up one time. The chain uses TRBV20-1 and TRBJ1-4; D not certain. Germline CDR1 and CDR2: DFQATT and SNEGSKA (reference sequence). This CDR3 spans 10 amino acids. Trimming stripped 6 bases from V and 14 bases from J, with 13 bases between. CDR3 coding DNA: TGCAGTGCAAGGCGGGGTGAGCTGTTTTTT. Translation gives CSARRGELFF.

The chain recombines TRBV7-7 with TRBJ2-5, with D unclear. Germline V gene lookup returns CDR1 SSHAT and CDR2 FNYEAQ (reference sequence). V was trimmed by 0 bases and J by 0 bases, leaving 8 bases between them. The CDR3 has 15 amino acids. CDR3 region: CASSLAVGYQETQYF. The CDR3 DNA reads TGTGCCAGCAGCTTAGCGGTAGGGTACCAAGAGACCCAGTACTTC.

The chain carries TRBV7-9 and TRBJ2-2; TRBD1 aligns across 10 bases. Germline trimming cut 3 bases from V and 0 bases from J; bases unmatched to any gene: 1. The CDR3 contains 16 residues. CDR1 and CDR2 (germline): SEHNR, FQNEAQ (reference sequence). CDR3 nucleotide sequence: TGTGCCAGCAGCTTGACAGGGGGCCCGAACACCGGGGAGCTGTTTTTT. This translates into CASSLTGGPNTGELFF.

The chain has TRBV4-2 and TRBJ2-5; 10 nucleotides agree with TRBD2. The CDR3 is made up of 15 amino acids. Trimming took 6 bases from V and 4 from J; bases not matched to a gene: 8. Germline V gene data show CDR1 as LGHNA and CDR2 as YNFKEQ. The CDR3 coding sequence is TGTGCCAGCAGTCAACCCCTAGCGGGGGTAGAGACCCAGTACTTC. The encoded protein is CASSQPLAGVETQYF.

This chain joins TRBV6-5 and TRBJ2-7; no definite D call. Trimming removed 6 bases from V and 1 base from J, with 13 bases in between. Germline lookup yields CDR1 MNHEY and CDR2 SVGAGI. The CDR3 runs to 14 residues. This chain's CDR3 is CASRQSLGSYEQYF. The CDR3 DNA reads TGTGCCAGCAGGCAGAGCCTGGGTTCCTACGAGCAGTACTTC.

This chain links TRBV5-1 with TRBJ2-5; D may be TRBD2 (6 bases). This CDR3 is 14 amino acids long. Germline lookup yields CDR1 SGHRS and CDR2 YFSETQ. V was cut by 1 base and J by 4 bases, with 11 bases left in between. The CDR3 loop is CASSLTAGGETQYF. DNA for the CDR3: TGCGCCAGCAGCTTGACCGCCGGGGGAGAGACCCAGTACTTC.

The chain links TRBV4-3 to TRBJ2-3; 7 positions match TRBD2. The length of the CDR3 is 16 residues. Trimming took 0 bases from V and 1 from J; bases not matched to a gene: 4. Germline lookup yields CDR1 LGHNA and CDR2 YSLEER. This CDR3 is CASSQEGREGTDTQYF. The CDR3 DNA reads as TGCGCCAGCAGCCAAGAAGGACGGGAGGGCACAGATACGCAGTATTTT.

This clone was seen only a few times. The CDR3 DNA reads as TGTGCCAGCAGCCAGAGGGCGGACAGCTCCTACAATGAGCAGTTCTTC. Its protein product is CASSQRADSSYNEQFF. This chain connects TRBV7-9 to TRBJ2-1, with D perhaps TRBD1 (6 bases). Germline V lookup: CDR1 SEHNR, CDR2 FQNEAQ (reference sequence). V was pared by 5 bases and J by 0 bases, with 14 bases between. The CDR3 covers 16 residues.

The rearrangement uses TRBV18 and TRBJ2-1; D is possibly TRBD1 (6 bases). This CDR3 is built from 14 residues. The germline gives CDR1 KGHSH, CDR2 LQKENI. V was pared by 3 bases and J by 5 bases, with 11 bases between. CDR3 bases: TGTGCCAGCTCACCCGTAGACAGGAACAATGAGCAGTTCTTC. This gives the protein CASSPVDRNNEQFF.

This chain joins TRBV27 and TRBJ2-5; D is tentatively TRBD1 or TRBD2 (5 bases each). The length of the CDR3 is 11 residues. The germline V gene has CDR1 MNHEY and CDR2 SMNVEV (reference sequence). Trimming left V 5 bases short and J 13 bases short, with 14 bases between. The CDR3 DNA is TGTGCCAGCAGTCTGGGACGGCGGAGGTACTTC. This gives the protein CASSLGRRRYF.

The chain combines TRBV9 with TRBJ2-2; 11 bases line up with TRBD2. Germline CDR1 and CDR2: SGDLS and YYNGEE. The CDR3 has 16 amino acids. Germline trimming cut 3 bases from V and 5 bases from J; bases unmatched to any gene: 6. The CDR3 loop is CASSGSGRAGTGELFF. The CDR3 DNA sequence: TGTGCCAGCAGCGGTAGCGGGAGGGCCGGGACCGGGGAGCTGTTTTTT.